This T cell receptor (beta chain) was obtained from a study of regulatory T cells in long-lasting Graves disease (dated by TCRdb to the early 2020s). Study-level background: Patients with newly diagnosed Graves' disease had been on antithyroid drugs for under 3 months. This study used TCR sequencing and RNA sequencing of peripheral blood to compare persistent Graves' disease patients against newly diagnosed Graves' disease patients. The study was conducted in China and was registered as a clinical trial. A total of around 35 samples were covered by TCR sequencing, comprising approximately 13 persistent and around 20 newly diagnosed Graves' disease patients. The study at large found these results: Persistent Graves' disease patients showed lower TCR Shannon entropy and fewer highly expanded clones than newly diagnosed patients, suggesting clonal expansion. The authors acknowledged the small sample size as a limitation that may reduce accuracy. More public clonotypes were shared among persistent patients (roughly 2,900) than among newly diagnosed patients (966). Sequencing and analysis were restricted to the TCR beta chain. Preferential use of TRBV28, TRBJ1-2 and TRBJ2-5 was observed in persistent disease, whereas TRBV20-1 and TRBJ2-1 were favored in newly diagnosed disease. Only peripheral blood was studied, because thyroid tissue, the primary lesion, was inaccessible.

The sample's time point label is to be understood as: newly diagnosed GD, antithyroid drugs for less than 3 months. For both TCR sequencing and RNA sequencing, RNA was extracted from PBMCs using TRIzol. Graves' disease was diagnosed according to American Thyroid Association guidelines. Recruitment of patients was carried out at an endocrinology department in Xi'an, China. From each patient, approximately 10 milliliters of peripheral blood was collected into an EDTA anticoagulant tube. PBMCs were isolated by Ficoll Paque Plus density gradient separation without further T cell sorting. An Agilent 2100 Bioanalyzer and agarose gel were used to check RNA quality, and a NanoDrop 2000 was used to measure RNA concentration. Trimming leaves V shorter by 6 bases and J shorter by 4 bases, with the junction holding 10 bases beyond the gene matches. The CDR3 goes from the cysteine to the phenylalanine over 16 residues. Only the CDR3 DNA stays, 48 bases, in frame from base 1. In the germline V gene (reference sequence), CDR1 corresponds to DFQATT and CDR2 to SNEGSKA.

This clonotype has at least ten counts. What this receptor recognizes is not known. Base qualities were left out, and no much larger clone turns up one base away. Library preparation used multiplex PCR. Sequencing relied on an Illumina HiSeq 4000. To build TCR beta libraries, CDR3 regions were amplified by Arm-PCR using iRepertoire HTBI primers. Gel purification was performed on PCR products prior to sequencing. Under the source paper's analysis protocol: Across samples, roughly 60 TRBV and 12 to 15 TRBJ segments were identified and used for gene usage analysis of CDR3 amino acid clonotypes. COPE and FqMerger were used to merge filtered high-quality paired reads into contigs. Contigs were aligned with BLAST to IMGT TRBV, TRBD and TRBJ reference genes, and CDR3 was defined per IMGT. Highly expanded clones were defined as clonotypes with a frequency above 0.1%. Shannon entropy served as the measure of repertoire diversity, while the Gini coefficient captured V-J evenness. Public clonotypes were defined as clonotypes shared by more than one individual. The public sequencing data were trimmed at Q25 with fastp and processed into clonotypes with MiXCR by TCRdb, which kept only in-frame beta chains. When rows share a CDR3 protein, they turn into one entry using the most common DNA and genes. TCRdb, not the authors, supplied the V and J calls. This sample has 350,000 to 450,000 distinct CDR3 sequences in its table, and 15% of those were observed once. The top ten hold approximately 8% of the sample.

The data were also submitted as part of a second study, on T cells in Graves' hyperthyroidism and ophthalmopathy. The other study reports the following: Stable Graves' hyperthyroidism was defined as no progression to ophthalmopathy during 18 months of follow-up. The hyperthyroidism patients were between 18 and 65 years old and newly diagnosed, with a disease duration of less than 2 months. Exclusion was applied to patients with uncontrolled infections, other autoimmune diseases, pregnancy or lactation. Diagnoses were established on the basis of clinical symptoms, serum thyroxine and TRAb, thyroid ultrasound, and orbital computed tomography. The TCR CDR3 was subjected to a first round of RT-PCR using the HTBI primer set and the Qiagen OneStep RT-PCR kit. Blood samples also contained most of the expanded thyroid clonotypes (frequency above 0.001), which suggests that blood repertoires may reflect thyroid immune responses. Ophthalmopathy was separated from stable hyperthyroidism by a 13 V-J signature model, with about 86% sensitivity and approximately 84% specificity obtained in cross-validation and 80%/75% obtained in testing. In validation, progression to ophthalmopathy was predicted by the model with 70.59% sensitivity and roughly 76% specificity, a median of approximately 7.1 months before onset. To identify TCR V-J signatures that set the groups apart, the researchers used a discovery cohort of more than 95 patients, made up of around 40 with Graves' ophthalmopathy and about 55 with stable Graves' hyperthyroidism. Whether ophthalmopathy could be predicted prospectively was tested in an independent validation cohort made up of 18 hyperthyroidism patients plus 17 patients who later progressed to ophthalmopathy. For training and testing, the 100 or so patients in the discovery cohort were randomly divided in a 7:3 ratio. In addition, the study compared T-cell repertoires in thyroid tissue and in blood from six Graves' hyperthyroidism patients. After sampling, hyperthyroidism patients received methimazole starting at 30 mg daily, and ophthalmopathy patients received high-dose intravenous methylprednisolone. Libraries were constructed in a second round of multiplex PCR, after which size selection and purification were performed. Paired-end sequencing of the libraries was performed with 100 bp reads on an Illumina HiSeq2000. Raw data were processed with SOAPnuke, discarding reads with adapters, uncalled bases, mean Phred below 15, or no exact constant-primer or identifier match. High-quality paired reads were merged with COPE v1.2.5, and unique nucleotide sequences were defined as clonotypes. Clonotypes were aligned to IMGT TRBV, TRBD and TRBJ reference segments using MiTCR v1.1. The analysis was restricted to V-J combinations with a frequency above 0.0001, which together covered approximately 99% of the repertoires. A TCS score was defined as the ratio between F50 (clonal expansion) and ExV (chaos), using BLOSUM62-based TCRdist between CDR3 peptides within each V-J. Welch's t-statistics and random forest reduced fewer than 600 V-J features to 13, which were used in a naive Bayes classifier (R e1071). Sample size was not statistically predetermined, and investigators were not blinded to group allocation. According to the paper, TCR Vbeta CDR3 sequencing was carried out on roughly 130 peripheral blood samples, which came from 40 to 45 ophthalmopathy, under 85 hyperthyroidism and roughly 17 progressor patients.

The sequences come from peripheral blood mononuclear cells (PBMCs), collected at new diagnosis, from a patient treated with antithyroid drugs. This TCR was recovered from a woman between 40 and 50 years old with Graves disease. Donor details come from another sample of the same person, matched by shared clones. The receptor chain draws on TRBV20-1 and TRBJ2-1; TRBD2 agrees with 12 junctional bases. The CDR3 sequence is CSAIGTSGRYYNEQFF. The bases read TGCAGTGCGATAGGGACTAGCGGGCGGTATTACAATGAGCAGTTCTTC.